The T cell receptor (beta chain) described here comes from a study of T cell responses to AZD1222 COVID-19 vaccine. Study results and caveats: The number of AZD1222 recipients seropositive at baseline was only five to seven. In a largely white British group with more females than males, clonal diversity was possibly underestimated. Regions 160-218 and 743-854 dominated among vaccine-associated CD4 TCRs spanning spike.

Germline loops: CDR1 MNHEY, CDR2 SVGAGI. With 6 bases removed from V and 3 bases from J, the gap between germline ends came to 12 bases. The CDR3 runs to 13 residues. TCRdb's copy holds only in-frame clones and misses some; the assay was immunoSEQ multiplex PCR. The sample lists around 120,000 clones; around nine tenths were seen once. To note about this clone: Its target is unknown.

This sequence was found in an adult in good health. The starting material was peripheral blood, obtained on day 0 of AZD1222 vaccination. The rearrangement uses TRBV6-5 and TRBJ2-7; D might be TRBD1 (6 bases). DNA of the CDR3: TGTGCCAGCAGATCAGGGGAGTACTACGAGCAGTACTTC. Translation gives CASRSGEYYEQYF.